This T cell receptor (beta chain) was sequenced during a study of metastatic and nonmetastatic thyroid tumors (dated by TCRdb to 2018 to 2020). Notes on the research overall: Repertoires from peripheral blood and from tumor or nodule tissue samples of malignant and benign thyroid patients were compared. Broad study findings and their caveats: In both blood and tumor samples, TCR beta diversity was reported to be significantly higher in malignant tumors than in benign nodules.

The protocol used for the library was PCR. Sequenced on an Illumina HiSeq 4000. High-throughput sequencing was used to profile the TCR beta-chain CDR3 region of each patient. The source study handled its data this way. CDR3 differences across clinicopathological groups were used to build a classifier for discriminating distant-metastatic papillary thyroid cancer patients. The Shannon index was used to assess repertoire diversity, and the Morisita-Horn index was used to assess tumor-blood repertoire similarity. TCRdb reworked the public reads: Q25 trimming with fastp, MiXCR clone assembly, productive beta chains retained. The V and J calls here are based on TCRdb, not the publication. Counted in this sample were around 34,000 clones; about a fifth of them appeared once. Together, the top ten hold about 3% of the sample. The CDR3 has 16 residues if both end residues are counted. Only the CDR3 region is kept as DNA, spanning 48 bases read in frame from base 1. CDR1 LGHNA and CDR2 YNFKEQ are derived from the germline V gene. V has 4 bases trimmed and J has 1 base trimmed; junction bases matching no gene number 5.

None of the patients had been given any treatment before thyroid surgery. The study retrospectively analysed patient clinical samples collected from about 2012 to 2018 using T-cell receptor beta sequencing. As concerns this clone: The antigen it recognizes is unknown. Possible read error: a much larger clone is one base away. The CDR3 does not close with the conserved phenylalanine or tryptophan, likely indicating a read error.

This receptor chain uses TRBV4-2 and TRBJ2-1; TRBD2 agrees with 9 junctional bases. The material sequenced was tumor tissue. This TCR was sampled from a male donor with papillary thyroid cancer or a benign thyroid nodule (not recorded which). Some clones in this sample may be carry-over from other donors' samples. The DNA sequence is given as TGTGCCAGCAGCCGACCTAGCGGGATGTCCTACAATGAGCAGTTCCTC. This encodes CASSRPSGMSYNEQFL.